This T cell receptor (beta chain) was sequenced in a study of blood T cell repertoires in COVID-19. Study-wide background: In each case, the material was cDNA or gDNA derived from T cells, B-cell-depleted T cells, or PBMCs.

Using immunoSEQ multiplex PCR, the repertoire was profiled, and TCRdb retains in-frame clones only, with some absent. The sample holds 50,000 or so clones, roughly 76% seen once. This CDR3 spans 13 amino acids. In germline, CDR1 is MNHEY, CDR2 SMNVEV (reference sequence). V trimming: 6 bases; J trimming: 9 bases; junction bases outside the gene matches: 6. The material sequenced was peripheral blood. The chain links TRBV27 to TRBJ2-1, with 9 bases that match TRBD1. This TCR was recovered from a woman aged 55-75 years with acute or convalescent COVID-19. The CDR3 DNA sequence: TGTGCCAGCAGGCAACAGGGGGCCAGTGAGCAGTTCTTC. Residues: CASRQQGASEQFF.